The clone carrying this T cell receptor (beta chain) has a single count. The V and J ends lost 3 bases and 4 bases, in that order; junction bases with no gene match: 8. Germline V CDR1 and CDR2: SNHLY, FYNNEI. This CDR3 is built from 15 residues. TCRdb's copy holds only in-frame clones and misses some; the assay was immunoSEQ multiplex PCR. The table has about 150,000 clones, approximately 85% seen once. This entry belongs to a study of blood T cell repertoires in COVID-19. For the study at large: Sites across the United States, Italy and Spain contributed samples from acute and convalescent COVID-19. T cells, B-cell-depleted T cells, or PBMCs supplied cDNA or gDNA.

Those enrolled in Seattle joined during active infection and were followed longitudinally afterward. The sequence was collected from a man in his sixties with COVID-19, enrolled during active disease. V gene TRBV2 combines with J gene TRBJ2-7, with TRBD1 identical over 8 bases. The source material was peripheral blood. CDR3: CASSDSAGGGYEQYF. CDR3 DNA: TGTGCCAGCAGTGATTCGGCAGGGGGCGGGTACGAGCAGTACTTC. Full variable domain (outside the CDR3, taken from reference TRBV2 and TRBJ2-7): EPEVTQTPSHQVTQMGQEVILRCVPISNHLYFYWYRQILGQKVEFLVSFYNNEISEKSEIFDDQFSVERPDGSNFTLKIRSTKLEDSAMYFCASSDSAGGGYEQYFGPGTRLTVT.